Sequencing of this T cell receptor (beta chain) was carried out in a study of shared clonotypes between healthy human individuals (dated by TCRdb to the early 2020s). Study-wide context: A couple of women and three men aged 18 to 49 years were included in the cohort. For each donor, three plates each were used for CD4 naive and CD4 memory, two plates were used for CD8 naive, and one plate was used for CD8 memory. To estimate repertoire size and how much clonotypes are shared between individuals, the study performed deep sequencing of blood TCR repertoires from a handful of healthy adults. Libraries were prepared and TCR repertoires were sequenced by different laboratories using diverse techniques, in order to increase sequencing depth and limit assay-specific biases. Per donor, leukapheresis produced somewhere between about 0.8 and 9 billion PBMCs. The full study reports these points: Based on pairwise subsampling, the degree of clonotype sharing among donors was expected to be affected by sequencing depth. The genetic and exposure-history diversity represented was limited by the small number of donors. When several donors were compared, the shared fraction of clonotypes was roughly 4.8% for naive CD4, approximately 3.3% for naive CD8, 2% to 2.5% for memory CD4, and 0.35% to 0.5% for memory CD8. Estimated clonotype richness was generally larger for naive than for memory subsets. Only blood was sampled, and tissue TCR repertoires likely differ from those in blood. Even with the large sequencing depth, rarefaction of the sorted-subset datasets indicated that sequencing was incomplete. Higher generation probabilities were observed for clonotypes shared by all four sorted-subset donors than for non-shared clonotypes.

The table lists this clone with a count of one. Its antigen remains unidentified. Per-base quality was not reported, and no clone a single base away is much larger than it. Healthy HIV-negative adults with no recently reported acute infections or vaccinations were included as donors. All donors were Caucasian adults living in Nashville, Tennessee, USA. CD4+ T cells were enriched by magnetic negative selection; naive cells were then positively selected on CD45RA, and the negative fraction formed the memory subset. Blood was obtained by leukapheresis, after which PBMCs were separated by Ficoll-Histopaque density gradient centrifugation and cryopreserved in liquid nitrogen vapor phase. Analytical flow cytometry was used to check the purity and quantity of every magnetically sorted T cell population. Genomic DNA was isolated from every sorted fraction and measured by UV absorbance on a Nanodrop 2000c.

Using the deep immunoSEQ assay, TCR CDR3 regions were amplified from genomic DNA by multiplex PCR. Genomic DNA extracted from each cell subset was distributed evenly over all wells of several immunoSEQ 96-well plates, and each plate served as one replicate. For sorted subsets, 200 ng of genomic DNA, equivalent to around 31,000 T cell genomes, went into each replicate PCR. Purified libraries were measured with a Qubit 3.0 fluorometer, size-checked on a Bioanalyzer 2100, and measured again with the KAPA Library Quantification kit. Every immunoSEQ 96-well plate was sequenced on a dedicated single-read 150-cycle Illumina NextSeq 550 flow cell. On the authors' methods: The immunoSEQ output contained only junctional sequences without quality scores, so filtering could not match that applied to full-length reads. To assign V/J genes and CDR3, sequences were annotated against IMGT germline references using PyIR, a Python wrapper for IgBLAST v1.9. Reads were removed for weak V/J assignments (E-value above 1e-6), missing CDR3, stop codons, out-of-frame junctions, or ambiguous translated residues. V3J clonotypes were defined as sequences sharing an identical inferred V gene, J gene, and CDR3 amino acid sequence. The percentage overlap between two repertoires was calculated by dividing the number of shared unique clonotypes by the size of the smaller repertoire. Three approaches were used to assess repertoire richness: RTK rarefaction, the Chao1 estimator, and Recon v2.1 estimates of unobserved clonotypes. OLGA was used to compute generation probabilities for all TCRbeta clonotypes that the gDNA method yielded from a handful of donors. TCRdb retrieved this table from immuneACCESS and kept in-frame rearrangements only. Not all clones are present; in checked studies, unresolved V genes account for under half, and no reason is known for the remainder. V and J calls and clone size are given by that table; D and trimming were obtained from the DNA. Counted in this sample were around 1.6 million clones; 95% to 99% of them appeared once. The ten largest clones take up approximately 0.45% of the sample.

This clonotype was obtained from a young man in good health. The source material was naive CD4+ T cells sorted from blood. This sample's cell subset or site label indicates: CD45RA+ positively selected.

The base sequence is TGCAGTGCTAGAGGGGGAGGGCCCCAGCATTTT. It encodes CSARGGGPQHF. Here the chain combines TRBV20-1 and TRBJ1-5; the D gene cannot be named for sure. Counted from cysteine to phenylalanine, this CDR3 has 11 amino acids. Just the 33-base CDR3 DNA is kept, in frame starting at base 1. CDR1 is given as DFQATT and CDR2 as SNEGSKA, both from the germline V gene (reference sequence). Between the V and J ends, shortened by 1 base and 9 bases respectively, the junction contains 7 bases.